This TCR beta chain appears in the sequencing data of a study of cytomegalovirus exposure and HLA in healthy donors. Regarding the study as a whole: In a later analysis, parvovirus B19, influenza, CMV and Epstein-Barr virus appeared linked to several top co-occurrence clusters.

The PCR was carried out with 60 Vbeta primers and 13 Jbeta primers. Sequencing used immunoSEQ multiplex PCR; TCRdb keeps in-frame clones, though not all of them. This table holds 140,000 or so clones, roughly 62% found once. Concerning this clone: Antigen specificity is unknown.

V was pared by 7 bases and J by 3 bases, with 15 bases between. Germline V gives CDR1 MDHEN, CDR2 SYDVKM. CDR3 length: 14 residues. The rearrangement joins TRBV28 to TRBJ2-5, with D tentatively TRBD2 (6 bases). This receptor was taken from a man in his 60s in good health and CMV-seronegative. Sequencing was performed on PBMCs. For the CDR3, the DNA is TGTGCCAGCACGAGCGCGGGGTGGGAAGAGACCCAGTACTTC. Translation: CASTSAGWEETQYF.